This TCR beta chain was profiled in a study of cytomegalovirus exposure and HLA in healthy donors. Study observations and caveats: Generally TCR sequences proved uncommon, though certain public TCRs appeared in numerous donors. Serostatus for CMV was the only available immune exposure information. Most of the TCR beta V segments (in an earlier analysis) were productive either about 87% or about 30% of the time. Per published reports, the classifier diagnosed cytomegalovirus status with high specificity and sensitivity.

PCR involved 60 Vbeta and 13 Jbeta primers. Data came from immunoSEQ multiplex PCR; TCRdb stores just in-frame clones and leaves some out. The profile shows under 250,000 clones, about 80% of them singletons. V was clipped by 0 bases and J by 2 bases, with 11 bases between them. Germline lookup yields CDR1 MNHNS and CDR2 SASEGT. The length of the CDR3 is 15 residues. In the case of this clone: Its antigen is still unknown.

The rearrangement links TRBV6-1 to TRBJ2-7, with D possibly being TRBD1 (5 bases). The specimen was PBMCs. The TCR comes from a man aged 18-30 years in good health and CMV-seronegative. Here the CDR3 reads CASSEAPRAPYEQYF. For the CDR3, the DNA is TGTGCCAGCAGTGAAGCGCCCAGGGCCCCCTACGAGCAGTACTTC.